This T cell receptor (beta chain) originates from a study of long-term antiretroviral therapy in people with HIV. This CDR3 comprises 15 residues. Trimming left V 0 bases short and J 0 bases short, with 9 bases between. Germline V CDR1 and CDR2: SGHRS, YFSETQ. The immunoSEQ assay was v3.0, run at survey level. Generated by immunoSEQ multiplex PCR, the TCRdb table keeps only in-frame clones and is missing some. The table lists roughly 15,000 clones, more than 65% of them singletons. Specimens retained about 0.85-11 million cryopreserved PBMC preceding DNA extraction. This chain links TRBV5-1 with TRBJ1-1; D call uncertain. This TCR derives from a young man with HIV. The sample here was unsorted PBMCs, taken about 1.2 years before starting antiretroviral therapy. For the CDR3, the DNA is TGCGCCAGCAGCTTGGGGCAGCCCATGAACACTGAAGCTTTCTTT. Translation: CASSLGQPMNTEAFF.